This passage covers 10 T cell receptor beta chains from one sample sequenced in a study of T cell repertoires in cytomegalovirus infection. Their antigens are not known. TCRdb fed the reads into MiXCR, producing one record per CDR3 protein. The table lists 550,000 to 700,000 distinct CDR3 sequences, about 40% of them singletons. Source: cultured PBMCs, taken from culture after CMV antigen stimulation. Source of these receptors: a human donor in good health (CMV status not recorded). Some clones in this sample may be carry-over from other donors' samples.

The V gene is TRBV7-6, the J gene TRBJ2-4, with D possibly being TRBD2 (5 bases). Trimming left V 5 bases short and J 3 bases short, with 11 bases between. Germline-derived CDR1 and CDR2 are SGHVS and FNYEAQ. The CDR3 is 14 amino acids. CDR3 sequence: CASSREDLKNIQYF. CDR3 in DNA: TGTGCCAGCAGCCGGGAAGATCTCAAAAACATTCAGTACTTC.

The genes are TRBV4-3 and TRBJ1-5; no reliable D call. In germline, CDR1 is LGHNA, CDR2 YSLEER. The CDR3 extends over 13 amino acids. Trimming took 0 bases from V and 6 from J, leaving 6 bases between them. CDR3: CASSQESGQPQHF. The CDR3 DNA is TGCGCCAGCAGCCAAGAGAGTGGTCAGCCCCAGCATTTT.

There are a few counts of this clonotype. V and J are TRBV6-2 or TRBV6-3 and TRBJ1-5; D is unresolved. The germline CDR1 and CDR2 sequences are MNHEY and SVGEGT. Deletions cut 3 bases from V and 7 bases from J, with 13 bases between. CDR3 size: 14 residues. The CDR3 DNA reads TGTGCCAGCAGTTATCGCCAGGTTGAACAGCCCCAGCATTTT. Translating it yields CASSYRQVEQPQHF.

The chain is built from TRBV18 and TRBJ1-1; D not certain. Germline CDR1 and CDR2: KGHSH and LQKENI. The V gene lost 3 bases and the J gene lost 2 bases, with 4 bases spanning the gap. The CDR3 runs to 12 residues. As DNA, the CDR3 is TGTGCCAGCTCACCCGATAACACTGAAGCTTTCTTT. Encoded protein: CASSPDNTEAFF.

The CDR3 reads CASSLTWTAVNEKLFF. CDR3 in DNA: TGTGCCAGCAGCTTGACATGGACAGCCGTTAATGAAAAACTGTTTTTT. The gene calls are TRBV7-2 and TRBJ1-4, with D tentatively TRBD1 (6 bases). Germline lookup yields CDR1 SGHTA and CDR2 FQGNSA. The V and J ends lost 3 bases and 4 bases respectively, with 15 bases between them. CDR3 length: 16 residues.

The CDR3 DNA is TGCAGTGCACTAGGGGGGTTGGGCACAGATACGCAGTATTTT. Protein product: CSALGGLGTDTQYF. The chain recombines TRBV20-1 with TRBJ2-3; either TRBD1 or TRBD2 may fit D (6 bases each). This CDR3 contains 14 residues. CDR1 is DFQATT and CDR2 is SNEGSKA in the germline V gene (reference sequence). Trimming cost V 6 bases and J 1 base, with 14 bases left between them.

This clonotype was detected many times. The V gene is TRBV7-2, the J gene TRBJ2-1; D uncertain. Germline-derived CDR1 and CDR2 are SGHTA and FQGNSA. This CDR3 region has 16 residues. Between the trimmed V and J ends, which lost 1 base and 0 bases, there was a span of 10 bases. The CDR3 region is CASSLGALRSYNEQFF. In DNA form, the CDR3 reads TGTGCCAGCAGCTTAGGGGCTTTACGCTCCTACAATGAGCAGTTCTTC. Together with reference TRBV7-2 and TRBJ2-1, the CDR3 gives the full variable domain: GAGVSQSPSNKVTEKGKDVELRCDPISGHTALYWYRQSLGQGLEFLIYFQGNSAPDKSGLPSDRFSAERTGGSVSTLTIQRTQQEDSAVYLCASSLGALRSYNEQFFGPGTRLTVL.

In this sample, this clonotype turned up a few times. The chain combines TRBV4-1 with TRBJ1-1, with unresolved D. CDR1 and CDR2 (germline): MGHRA, YSYEKL. The CDR3 extends over 14 amino acids. V dropped 0 bases and J dropped 11 bases, with 16 bases sitting between them. The CDR3 spells CASSQDIGLKAAFF. The DNA for the CDR3 is TGCGCCAGCAGCCAAGATATAGGGCTCAAAGCGGCTTTCTTT.

The table lists this clonotype with a few counts. This rearrangement joins TRBV12-3 or TRBV12-4 to TRBJ2-7, with 7 bases aligning to TRBD2. J gave up 3 bases and V 6 bases, and 2 bases lay outside the gene matches. The CDR3 consists of 12 residues. In DNA, the CDR3 is TGTGCCAGCAGAAGGACTAGCTACGAGCAGTACTTC. Its protein product is CASRRTSYEQYF.

The chain uses TRBV7-2 and TRBJ1-1, with TRBD1 matching 9 bases. This CDR3 is 12 amino acids long. Trimming took 4 bases from V and 12 from J; bases not matched to a gene: 6. The germline CDR1 and CDR2 sequences are SGHTA and FQGNSA. CDR3 sequence (DNA): TGTGCCAGCAGCTCAGGAGGACAGGGGTCTTTCTTT. Translation gives CASSSGGQGSFF.